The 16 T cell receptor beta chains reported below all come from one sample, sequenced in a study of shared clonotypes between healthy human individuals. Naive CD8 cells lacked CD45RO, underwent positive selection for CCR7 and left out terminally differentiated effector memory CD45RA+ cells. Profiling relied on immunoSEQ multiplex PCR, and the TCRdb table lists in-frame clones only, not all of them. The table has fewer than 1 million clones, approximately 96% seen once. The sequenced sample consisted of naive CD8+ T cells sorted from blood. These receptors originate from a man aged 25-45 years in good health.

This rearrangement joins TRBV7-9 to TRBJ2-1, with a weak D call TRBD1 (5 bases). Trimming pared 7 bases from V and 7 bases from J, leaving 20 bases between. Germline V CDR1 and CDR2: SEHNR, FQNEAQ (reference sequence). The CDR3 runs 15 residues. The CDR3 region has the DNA TGTGCCAGCACTCCTACGGGCAGGGCTTGGAATGAGCAGTTCTTC. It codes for CASTPTGRAWNEQFF.

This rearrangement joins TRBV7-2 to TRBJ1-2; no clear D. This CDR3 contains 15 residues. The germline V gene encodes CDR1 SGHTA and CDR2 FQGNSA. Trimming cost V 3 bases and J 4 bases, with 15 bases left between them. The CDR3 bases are TGTGCCAGCAGCTTTAGTCCAGCCCTTGCCTATGGCTACACCTTC. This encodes CASSFSPALAYGYTF.

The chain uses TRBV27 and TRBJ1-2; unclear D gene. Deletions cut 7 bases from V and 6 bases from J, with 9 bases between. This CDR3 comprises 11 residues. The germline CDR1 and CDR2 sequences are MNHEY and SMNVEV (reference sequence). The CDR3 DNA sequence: TGTGCCAGCACCCCACGGAATGGCTACACCTTC. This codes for CASTPRNGYTF.

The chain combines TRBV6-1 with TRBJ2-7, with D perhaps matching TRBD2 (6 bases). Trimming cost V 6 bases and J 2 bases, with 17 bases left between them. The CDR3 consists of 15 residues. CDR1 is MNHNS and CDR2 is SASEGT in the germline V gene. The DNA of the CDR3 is TGTGCCAGCAGGATCACCGGGACTGGGGCCTACGAGCAGTACTTC. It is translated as CASRITGTGAYEQYF.

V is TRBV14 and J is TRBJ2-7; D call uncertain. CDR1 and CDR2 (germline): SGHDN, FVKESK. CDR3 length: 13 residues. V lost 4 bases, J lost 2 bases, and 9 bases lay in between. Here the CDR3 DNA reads TGTGCCAGCAGCCCGGGCCATACCTACGAGCAGTACTTC. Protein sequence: CASSPGHTYEQYF.

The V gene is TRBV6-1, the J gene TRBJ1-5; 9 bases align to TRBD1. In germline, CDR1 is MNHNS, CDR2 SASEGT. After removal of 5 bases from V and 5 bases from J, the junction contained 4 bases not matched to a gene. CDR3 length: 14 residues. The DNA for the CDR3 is TGTGCCAGCAGTACCGGGACAGGGTATCAGCCCCAGCATTTT. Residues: CASSTGTGYQPQHF.

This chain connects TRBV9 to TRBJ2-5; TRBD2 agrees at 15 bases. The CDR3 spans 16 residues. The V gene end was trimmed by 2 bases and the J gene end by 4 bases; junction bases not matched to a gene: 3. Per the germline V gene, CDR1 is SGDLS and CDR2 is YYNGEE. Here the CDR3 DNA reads TGTGCCAGCAGCGTGGGACTAGCGGGAGGCCCAGAGACCCAGTACTTC. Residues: CASSVGLAGGPETQYF.

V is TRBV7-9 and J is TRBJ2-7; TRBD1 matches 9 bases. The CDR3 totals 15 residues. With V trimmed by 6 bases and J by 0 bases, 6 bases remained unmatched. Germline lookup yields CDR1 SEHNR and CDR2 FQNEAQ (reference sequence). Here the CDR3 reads CASRPGTGSSYEQYF. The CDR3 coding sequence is TGTGCCAGCAGGCCTGGGACAGGGAGCTCCTACGAGCAGTACTTC. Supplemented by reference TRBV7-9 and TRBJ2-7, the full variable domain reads DTGVSQNPRHKITKRGQNVTFRCDPISEHNRLYWYRQTLGQGPEFLTYFQNEAQLEKSRLLSDRFSAERPKGSFSTLEIQRTEQGDSAMYLCASRPGTGSSYEQYFGPGTRLTVT.

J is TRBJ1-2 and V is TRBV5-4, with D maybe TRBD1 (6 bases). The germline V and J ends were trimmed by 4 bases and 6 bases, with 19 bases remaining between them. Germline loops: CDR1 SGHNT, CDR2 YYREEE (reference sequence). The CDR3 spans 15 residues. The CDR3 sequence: CASSALAGGADGYTF. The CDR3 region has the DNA TGTGCCAGCAGCGCCCTGGCGGGGGGCGCCGATGGCTACACCTTC.

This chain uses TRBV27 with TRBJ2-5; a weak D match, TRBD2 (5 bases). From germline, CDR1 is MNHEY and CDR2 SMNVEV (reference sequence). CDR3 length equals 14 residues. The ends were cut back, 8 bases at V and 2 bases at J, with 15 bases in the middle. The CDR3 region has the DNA TGTGCCAGCCGCTCGGAGGTAAAGCAAGAGACCCAGTACTTC. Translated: CASRSEVKQETQYF.

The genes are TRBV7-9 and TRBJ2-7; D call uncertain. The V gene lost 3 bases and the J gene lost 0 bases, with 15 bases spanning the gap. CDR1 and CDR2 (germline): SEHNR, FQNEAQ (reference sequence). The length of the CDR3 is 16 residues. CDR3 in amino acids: CASSLPSPNPSYEQYF. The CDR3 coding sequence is TGTGCCAGCAGCTTGCCCTCCCCCAATCCCTCCTACGAGCAGTACTTC.

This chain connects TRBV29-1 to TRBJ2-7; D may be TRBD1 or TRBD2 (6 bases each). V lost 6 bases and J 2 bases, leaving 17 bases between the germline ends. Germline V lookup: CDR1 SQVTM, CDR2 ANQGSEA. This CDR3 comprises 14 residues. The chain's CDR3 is CSVESGASTYEQYF. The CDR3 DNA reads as TGCAGCGTAGAGTCGGGGGCTTCAACCTACGAGCAGTACTTC.

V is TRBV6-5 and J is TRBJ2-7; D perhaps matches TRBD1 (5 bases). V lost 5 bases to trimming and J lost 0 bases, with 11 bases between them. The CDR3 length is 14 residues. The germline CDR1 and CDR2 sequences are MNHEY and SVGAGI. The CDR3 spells CASSQGVLSYEQYF. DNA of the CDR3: TGTGCCAGCAGTCAAGGGGTCCTCTCCTACGAGCAGTACTTC.

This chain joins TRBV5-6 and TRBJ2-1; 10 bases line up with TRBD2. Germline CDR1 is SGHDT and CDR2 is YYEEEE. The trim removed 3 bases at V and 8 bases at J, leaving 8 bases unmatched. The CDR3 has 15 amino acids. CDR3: CASSSLPSGSYEQFF. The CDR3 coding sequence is TGTGCCAGCAGCTCACTTCCTAGCGGGAGCTATGAGCAGTTCTTC.

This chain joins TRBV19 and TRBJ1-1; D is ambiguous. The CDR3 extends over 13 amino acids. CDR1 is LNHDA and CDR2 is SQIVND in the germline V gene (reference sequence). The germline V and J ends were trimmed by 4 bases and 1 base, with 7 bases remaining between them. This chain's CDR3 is CASSRRSNTEAFF. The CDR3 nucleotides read TGTGCCAGTAGTAGGCGGTCGAACACTGAAGCTTTCTTT. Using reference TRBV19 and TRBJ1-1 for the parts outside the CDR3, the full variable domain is DGGITQSPKYLFRKEGQNVTLSCEQNLNHDAMYWYRQDPGQGLRLIYYSQIVNDFQKGDIAEGYSVSREKKESFPLTVTSAQKNPTAFYLCASSRRSNTEAFFGQGTRLTVV.

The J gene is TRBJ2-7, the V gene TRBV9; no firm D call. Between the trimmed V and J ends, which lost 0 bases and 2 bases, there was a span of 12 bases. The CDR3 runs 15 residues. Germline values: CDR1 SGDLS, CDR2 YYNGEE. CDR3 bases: TGTGCCAGCAGCGTAGGGACGCCGACGGCCTACGAGCAGTACTTC. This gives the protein CASSVGTPTAYEQYF.